This T cell receptor (beta chain) came from a study of identical twins (dated by TCRdb to 2016 to 2017). About the full investigation: To test whether fetal clonotypes persist, the study used deep sequencing on TCR alpha and beta repertoires from monozygotic twins, unrelated adults of various ages, and cord blood. To rule out contamination, replicate twin experiments were performed at different times with different library preparation protocols.

Every donor in the study was a healthy Caucasian. The study also sequenced three unrelated non-twin adults: a male aged 18 to 30, a male aged 50 to 60 and a female aged 50 to 60. Miltenyi CD45RO+ enrichment and human naive T-cell isolation kits were used to isolate memory (CD45RO+) and naive T cells from PBMC. The germline V gene (reference sequence) provides CDR1 MNHEY and CDR2 SMNVEV. The trim is 3 bases for V and 5 bases for J, with a gap of 8 bases between the germline ends. From the cysteine up to the phenylalanine, the CDR3 has a length of 13 residues. Here the CDR3 DNA is all that survives: 39 bases in frame from base 1. Libraries came from 5' RACE. TCRdb records Illumina HiSeq 2000 as the sequencer. Template switching added a universal primer binding site, and the final cDNA carried a unique molecular identifier that allowed TCR cDNA molecules to be counted accurately. Specific primers in the conserved constant-segment region were used to synthesize first-strand cDNA for the TCR alpha and beta chains. To control for contamination, every cDNA library carried two barcodes: a SMART-Mk sample barcode plus Illumina barcodes. TruSeq adapter sequences along with Illumina sample barcodes were introduced in two successive PCR steps. TCR alpha and beta cDNA libraries were sequenced on the Illumina HiSeq platform with custom primers. Regarding the original processing steps: MiGEC processed the raw reads to extract unique molecular identifiers, while MiXCR was used to determine the CDR3 positions. Recombination models were inferred per individual with the repgenHMM and IGoR tools using an EM algorithm. Shared clonotypes were analyzed with the tcR package in R, and sharing was normalized by the product of cloneset sizes. To study raw recombination without the effects of thymic and clonal selection, out-of-frame nonproductive sequences were analyzed. TCRdb passed the public sequencing reads through fastp at Q25 and MiXCR, retaining productive beta sequences. Under each unique CDR3 protein, matching rows form one entry showing the most common genes and DNA. Clone size and V and J calls follow TCRdb, not the original study. This sample gives about 450,000 distinct CDR3 sequences in total; roughly 20% of them show up just once. Clones ranked in the top ten supply about 12% of the sample.

This clonotype was recorded at least ten times. Its antigen is not yet known. Base-call qualities are not available, and no considerably larger clone is one nucleotide away. Overall study results and their limits: Compared with coincidental sharing between unrelated individuals, an excess of low generation-probability sequences was observed among out-of-frame TCR alpha sequences shared between twins. Out-of-frame TCR alpha sharing in monozygotic twins was systematically underestimated by recombination models, whereas sharing between unrelated individuals was in agreement with the recombination models. In beta out-of-frame sequences, excess twin sharing was weaker, because having fewer shared sequences lowered the signal-to-noise ratio. Zero-insertion analyses could be partly confounded by invariant T cells such as MAIT and iNKT, although diverse VJ usage argued against such confounding for most clonotypes. Abundant cord blood beta clonotypes carried fewer insertions; young adult naive repertoires showed a weaker similar trend, while memory repertoires showed none. Conclusions relied on cross-sectional statistical analysis, since the same donors could not be followed over many years.

The chain links TRBV27 with TRBJ2-1; a tentative D call is TRBD2 (6 bases match). The source material was naive T cells sorted from blood. What the cell subset or site label conveys for this sample: cells isolated with a human naive T-cell isolation kit. The receptor was derived from a man aged 50 or older in good health. The CDR3 protein sequence reads: CASSFSSDNEQFF. In nucleotides, the sequence is TGTGCCAGCAGTTTTTCTAGCGACAATGAGCAGTTCTTC.